These 10 T cell receptor beta chains share one sample of origin, sequenced in a study of regulatory T cells in long-lasting Graves disease. The sample's time point: newly diagnosed GD, antithyroid drugs for less than 3 months. PBMC RNA served as the TCR library source. CDR3-region Arm-PCR and iRepertoire HTBI primers produced the TCR beta libraries. Via MiXCR, TCRdb re-called the multiplex PCR reads, giving one row per CDR3 protein. The table includes 250,000 or so distinct CDR3 sequences, about 17% detected once. These data also featured in a second study, about T cells in Graves' hyperthyroidism and ophthalmopathy.

The sample in question was peripheral blood mononuclear cells (PBMCs), obtained at new diagnosis, from a patient treated with antithyroid drugs. The receptor source for this set is a woman aged 30 to 39 with Graves disease.

This clonotype was counted at least ten times. This chain connects TRBV20-1 to TRBJ2-3; D remains unclear. The CDR3 is 13 residues long. Germline V gene sequence: CDR1 DFQATT, CDR2 SNEGSKA (reference sequence). V lost 6 bases and J lost 2, with 12 bases in between. As DNA, the CDR3 is TGCAGTGCCCAATCCCTAATCACAGATACGCAGTATTTT. Amino acids: CSAQSLITDTQYF.

In this sample, this clonotype turned up many times. V and J are TRBV7-2 and TRBJ1-2; tentatively, D is TRBD1 (6 bases). The CDR3 is made up of 14 amino acids. Trimming pared 7 bases from V and 5 bases from J, leaving 17 bases between. CDR1 is SGHTA, CDR2 FQGNSA, per germline. This CDR3 reads CASTPGAGRYGYTF. The CDR3 DNA sequence: TGTGCCAGCACCCCGGGGGCGGGACGATATGGCTACACCTTC. Drawing the rest from reference TRBV7-2 and TRBJ1-2, the complete variable domain is GAGVSQSPSNKVTEKGKDVELRCDPISGHTALYWYRQSLGQGLEFLIYFQGNSAPDKSGLPSDRFSAERTGGSVSTLTIQRTQQEDSAVYLCASTPGAGRYGYTFGSGTRLTVV.

In the case of this clonotype: A read error may explain this, as a much larger clone is one base away. No conserved phenylalanine or tryptophan ends this CDR3, so it is likely a read error. The CDR3, as DNA: TGTGCCAGCAGCCAGGAGAGCAGCCCGCAGTATCTT. Translated: CASSQESSPQYL. The V gene is TRBV3-1, the J gene TRBJ2-3, with D unclear. This CDR3 spans 12 amino acids. The V gene's germline CDR1 is LGHDT and CDR2 YNNKEL (reference sequence). The V and J ends lost 3 bases and 10 bases respectively, with 11 bases between them.

The rearrangement links TRBV4-1 to TRBJ2-7; a possible D gene is TRBD1 (5 bases). The CDR3 extends over 15 amino acids. Germline values: CDR1 MGHRA, CDR2 YSYEKL. The ends were cut back, 0 bases at V and 1 base at J, with 10 bases in the middle. The CDR3 spells CASSQEETGSYEQYF. CDR3 in DNA: TGCGCCAGCAGCCAAGAAGAAACAGGATCCTACGAGCAGTACTTC.

This clonotype was counted ten times or more. The chain recombines TRBV12-5 with TRBJ1-1; 7 bases fit TRBD1. V dropped 6 bases and J dropped 2; count of bases not matched to a gene: 6. The germline gives CDR1 LGHNT, CDR2 FRNRAP. This CDR3 has 14 amino acids. The CDR3, as DNA: TGTGCTAGTGGCAAGACAGGGCATAACACTGAAGCTTTCTTT. It yields the protein CASGKTGHNTEAFF.

In its sample, this clonotype was seen many times. J is TRBJ1-2 and V is TRBV15; D unresolved. The germline gives CDR1 LNHNV, CDR2 YYDKDF (reference sequence). V was pared by 1 base and J by 1 base, with 13 bases between. CDR3 length: 16 residues. The CDR3 loop is CATSRGSETFNYGYTF. Here the CDR3 DNA reads TGTGCCACCAGCAGAGGTTCGGAAACCTTTAACTATGGCTACACCTTC.

The V call is TRBV6-2 or TRBV6-3, the J call TRBJ2-1; D perhaps matches TRBD2 (5 bases). The germline V gene encodes CDR1 MNHEY and CDR2 SVGEGT. Trimming pared 0 bases from V and 3 bases from J, leaving 9 bases between. There are 15 residues in the CDR3. The CDR3: CASSYSSAYYNEQFF. In nucleotides, the CDR3 is TGTGCCAGCAGTTACTCTAGCGCGTACTACAATGAGCAGTTCTTC.

This clonotype was counted ten times or more. V usage is TRBV7-9 and J usage is TRBJ1-2; D possibly corresponds to TRBD1 (6 bases). CDR3 length equals 14 residues. Germline V gives CDR1 SEHNR, CDR2 FQNEAQ (reference sequence). Trimming left V 2 bases short and J 4 bases short, with 11 bases between. CDR3 sequence: CASSLPGAGYGYTF. The DNA of the CDR3 is TGTGCCAGCAGCTTACCGGGGGCCGGCTATGGCTACACCTTC.

This clonotype was seen many times. The chain couples TRBV20-1 to TRBJ2-1; 11 bases fit TRBD2. The CDR3 runs to 15 residues. The germline V gene has CDR1 DFQATT and CDR2 SNEGSKA (reference sequence). V shed 6 bases and J 5 bases; nucleotides not matched to a gene: 9. For the CDR3, the DNA is TGCAGTGCGCCTCTAGCGGGGGGCGGGAACAATGAGCAGTTCTTC. This sequence encodes CSAPLAGGGNNEQFF.

This clonotype turned up a few times. This chain joins TRBV19 and TRBJ2-2; TRBD2 agrees at 7 bases. J lost 3 bases, V lost 7 bases, and 14 bases had no gene match. Germline lookup yields CDR1 LNHDA and CDR2 SQIVND (reference sequence). The CDR3 covers 17 residues. The CDR3 is CASTLRRGDRDTGELFF. For the CDR3, the DNA is TGTGCCAGTACCCTACGTCGGGGGGATAGGGACACCGGGGAGCTGTTTTTT.